This T cell receptor beta chain was found in a study of T cells in Graves' hyperthyroidism and ophthalmopathy. Amplified regions were TCR beta CDR3 sequences from RNA transcripts. First-round RT-PCR targeting the TCR CDR3 was performed with the HTBI primer set. TCRdb ran MiXCR on the multiplex PCR reads and lists one entry per CDR3 protein. Altogether about 700,000 distinct CDR3 sequences are present, about 14% being singletons, with the ten largest covering about 9.4%. This clonotype occurred once. V lost 3 bases and J 5 bases, leaving 13 bases between the germline ends. Germline V gives CDR1 SQVTM, CDR2 ANQGSEA. This CDR3 has 13 residues.

The chain uses TRBV29-1 and TRBJ1-1, with a tentative D call TRBD1 (5 bases). The origin of this receptor is a woman younger than 35 with Graves' hyperthyroidism. The sequenced sample consisted of blood. The CDR3 nucleotides read TGCAGCGTTGAGTTGGGGACTAGGACTGAAGCTTTCTTT. Protein sequence: CSVELGTRTEAFF.